The 7 T cell receptor beta chains below all came from one sample that was sequenced in a study of blood T cell repertoires in COVID-19. Sequencing used immunoSEQ multiplex PCR; TCRdb keeps in-frame clones, though not all of them. Of some 670,000 clones listed, 85% to 90% are singletons. The sample consisted of peripheral blood. These receptors were obtained from a woman aged 18-30 years with acute or convalescent COVID-19.

The chain links TRBV13 to TRBJ2-1, with a tentative D call TRBD1 (6 bases). The V gene lost 1 base and the J gene lost 0 bases, with 7 bases spanning the gap. Germline V CDR1 and CDR2: PRHDT, FYEKMQ (reference sequence). This CDR3 region has 15 residues. The CDR3 sequence: CASSLVGASYNEQFF. CDR3 sequence (DNA): TGTGCCAGCAGCTTAGTGGGGGCCTCCTACAATGAGCAGTTCTTC.

This clone was counted a few times. The gene calls are TRBV5-4 and TRBJ1-2; 8 positions match TRBD1. CDR1 and CDR2 (germline): SGHNT, YYREEE (reference sequence). This CDR3 comprises 16 residues. V lost 3 bases to trimming and J lost 0 bases; unmatched junction nucleotides: 7. The chain's CDR3 is CASSSGTDRANYGYTF. In DNA, the CDR3 is TGTGCCAGCAGCTCGGGGACGGACAGGGCTAACTATGGCTACACCTTC.

Notes on this clone: The same CDR3 arises from other DNA sequences in this sample as well. This rearrangement joins TRBV5-1 to TRBJ2-7, with TRBD1 matching over 7 bases. Trimming cost V 3 bases and J 1 base; bases outside gene matches: 1. Germline assignment: CDR1 SGHRS and CDR2 YFSETQ. The CDR3 spans 13 residues. CDR3 DNA sequence: TGCGCCAGCAGCTCGGGACAGTCCTACGAGCAGTACTTC. Translating gives CASSSGQSYEQYF.

CDR3 nucleotide sequence: TGTGCCACCAACAGGGACGGCCGGGGCGGGGAGCTGTTTTTT. Its protein product is CATNRDGRGGELFF. The chain joins TRBV24-1 to TRBJ2-2, with D possibly TRBD1 on 6 matching bases. Trimming took off 8 bases at V and 7 bases at J, with 16 bases between the two ends. The CDR3 is made up of 14 amino acids. Germline V lookup: CDR1 KGHDR, CDR2 SFDVKD.

V gene TRBV19 combines with J gene TRBJ1-1; maybe TRBD1 (6 bases). V dropped 1 base and J dropped 0 bases, with 12 bases sitting between them. Germline CDR1 reads LNHDA; CDR2 reads SQIVND (reference sequence). The CDR3 covers 16 residues. CDR3 DNA sequence: TGTGCCAGTAGTATAGCAAGGGGGGGAGTGAACACTGAAGCTTTCTTT. This codes for CASSIARGGVNTEAFF.

This chain joins TRBV24-1 and TRBJ1-2; D is undetermined. This CDR3 spans 13 amino acids. Germline V gene sequence: CDR1 KGHDR, CDR2 SFDVKD. Trimming pared 4 bases from V and 6 bases from J, leaving 11 bases between. CDR3 sequence: CATSDRGRDGYTF. The CDR3 coding sequence is TGTGCCACCAGTGACCGTGGGAGGGATGGCTACACCTTC.

The chain has TRBV10-1 and TRBJ1-2; D remains ambiguous. CDR3 size: 14 residues. The germline V gene has CDR1 WNHNN and CDR2 SYGVQD (reference sequence). The ends were cut back, 7 bases at V and 8 bases at J, with 20 bases in the middle. DNA for the CDR3: TGCGCCAGCATCTGGACTGACTATGGGTTGGGCTACACCTTC. Amino acid sequence: CASIWTDYGLGYTF.